One sample yielded the 4 T cell receptor beta chains listed below, sequenced in a study of T cell repertoires in aging, cancer and after chemotherapy. TCR beta rearrangements were amplified from peripheral blood genomic DNA. Rearranged V-D-J TRB sequences were amplified with a mixed TRB-A/B primer pool. TCRdb processed the multiplex PCR reads anew with MiXCR; each CDR3 protein has one entry. The data show hundreds of distinct CDR3 sequences, 27% seen once. The sample was blood. The receptors derive from a human donor with a blood cancer.

This chain connects TRBV7-9 to TRBJ2-3, with D tentatively TRBD1 (5 bases). This CDR3 region has 16 residues. The germline V and J ends were trimmed by 5 bases and 2 bases, with 17 bases remaining between them. The germline CDR1 and CDR2 sequences are SEHNR and FQNEAQ (reference sequence). CDR3 bases: TGTGCCAGCAGCGAACCCGGCCCGACAGACACAGATACGCAGTATTTT. It is translated as CASSEPGPTDTDTQYF.

In its sample, this clonotype is medium-sized. This chain connects TRBV20-1 to TRBJ2-3, with D possibly called TRBD1 or TRBD2 (5 bases each). Germline V CDR1 and CDR2: DFQATT, SNEGSKA (reference sequence). The CDR3 loop spans 14 amino acids. V was pared by 5 bases and J by 5 bases, with 17 bases between. CDR3 sequence reads: CSAGSVGAGDTQYF. CDR3 DNA: TGCAGTGCTGGTTCCGTCGGGGCGGGAGATACGCAGTATTTT.

This sequence joins TRBV7-2 and TRBJ2-2, with 12 bases matching TRBD2. The CDR3 runs 15 residues. The germline V gene encodes CDR1 SGHTA and CDR2 FQGNSA. The J segment lost 6 bases and the V segment lost 3 bases, leaving 2 bases of the junction unmatched. CDR3 in amino acids: CASSLTSGSAGELFF. The CDR3 DNA reads TGTGCCAGCAGCTTGACTAGCGGGAGTGCCGGGGAGCTGTTTTTT.

This clonotype is labeled large. The V call is TRBV30, the J call TRBJ2-3; D might be TRBD2 (5 bases). This CDR3 region has 14 residues. With 3 bases removed from V and 4 bases from J, the gap between germline ends came to 14 bases. The germline V gene has CDR1 GTSNPN and CDR2 SVGIG (reference sequence). CDR3 bases: TGTGCCTGGAGGGACGGGCGGGCCCCAGATACGCAGTATTTT. Residues: CAWRDGRAPDTQYF.